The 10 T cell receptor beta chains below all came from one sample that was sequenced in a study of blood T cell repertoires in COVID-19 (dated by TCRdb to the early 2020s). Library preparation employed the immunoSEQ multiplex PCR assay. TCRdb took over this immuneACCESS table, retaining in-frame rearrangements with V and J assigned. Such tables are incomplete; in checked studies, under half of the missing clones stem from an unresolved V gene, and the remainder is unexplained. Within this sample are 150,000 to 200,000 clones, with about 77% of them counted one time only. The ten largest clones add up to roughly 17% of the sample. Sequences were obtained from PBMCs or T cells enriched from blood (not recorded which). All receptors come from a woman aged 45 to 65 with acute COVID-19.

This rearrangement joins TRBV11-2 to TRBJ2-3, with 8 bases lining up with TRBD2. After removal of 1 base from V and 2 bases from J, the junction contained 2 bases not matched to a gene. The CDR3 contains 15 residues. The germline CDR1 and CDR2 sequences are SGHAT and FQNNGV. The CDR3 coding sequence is TGTGCCAGCAGCTTAGGCGGGGGGTACACAGATACGCAGTATTTT. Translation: CASSLGGGYTDTQYF.

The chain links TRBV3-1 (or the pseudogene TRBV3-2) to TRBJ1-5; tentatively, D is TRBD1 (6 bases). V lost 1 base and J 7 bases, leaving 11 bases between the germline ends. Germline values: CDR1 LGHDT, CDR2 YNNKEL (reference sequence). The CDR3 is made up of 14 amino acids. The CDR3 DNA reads TGTGCCAGCAGCCAAGGGGACAAATCCCAGCCCCAGCATTTT. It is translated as CASSQGDKSQPQHF.

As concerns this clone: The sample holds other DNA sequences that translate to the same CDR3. Here the CDR3 DNA reads TGTGCCAGCAGCTTAGGGGGACAGGGGGGCTATGGCTACACCTTC. It encodes CASSLGGQGGYGYTF. The chain couples TRBV11-2 to TRBJ1-2; 11 nucleotides align to TRBD1. After removal of 1 base from V and 4 bases from J, the junction contained 2 bases not matched to a gene. The CDR3 is 15 amino acids. Germline V lookup: CDR1 SGHAT, CDR2 FQNNGV.

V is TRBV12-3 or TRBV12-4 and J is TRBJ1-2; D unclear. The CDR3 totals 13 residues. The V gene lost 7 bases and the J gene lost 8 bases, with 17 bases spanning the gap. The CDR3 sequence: CASISGLREGYTF. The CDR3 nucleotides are TGTGCCAGCATAAGTGGACTAAGGGAAGGCTACACCTTC.

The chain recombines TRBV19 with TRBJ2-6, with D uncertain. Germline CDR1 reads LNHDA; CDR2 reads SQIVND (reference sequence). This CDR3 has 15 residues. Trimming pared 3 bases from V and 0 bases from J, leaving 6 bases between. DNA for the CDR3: TGTGCCAGTAGTATTTATAGCTCTGGGGCCAACGTCCTGACTTTC. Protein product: CASSIYSSGANVLTF.

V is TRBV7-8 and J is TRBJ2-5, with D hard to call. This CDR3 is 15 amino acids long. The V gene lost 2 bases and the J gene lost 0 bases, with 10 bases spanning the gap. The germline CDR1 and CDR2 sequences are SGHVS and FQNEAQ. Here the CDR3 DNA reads TGTGCCAGCAGCTTATGGTGGCCGTACCAAGAGACCCAGTACTTC. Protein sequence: CASSLWWPYQETQYF.

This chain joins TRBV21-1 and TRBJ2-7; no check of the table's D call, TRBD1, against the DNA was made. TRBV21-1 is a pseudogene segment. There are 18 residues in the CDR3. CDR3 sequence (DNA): TGTGCCAGCAGCAAAAGAGGGGGACAGATCTCCAAATTCTACGAGCAGTACGTC. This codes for CASSKRGGQISKFYEQYV.

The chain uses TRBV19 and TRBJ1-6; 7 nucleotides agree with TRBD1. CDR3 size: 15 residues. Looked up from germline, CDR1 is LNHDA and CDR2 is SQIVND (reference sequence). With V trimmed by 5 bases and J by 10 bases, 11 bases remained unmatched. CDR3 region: CASSPGYRGGSPLHF. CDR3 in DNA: TGTGCCAGTAGTCCTGGCTACAGGGGAGGCTCACCCCTCCACTTT.

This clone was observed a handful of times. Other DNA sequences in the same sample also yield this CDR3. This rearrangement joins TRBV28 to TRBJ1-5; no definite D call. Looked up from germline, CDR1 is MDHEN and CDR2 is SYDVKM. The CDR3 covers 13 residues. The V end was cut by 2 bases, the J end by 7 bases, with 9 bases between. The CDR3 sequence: CASSLTGSQPQHF. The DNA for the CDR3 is TGTGCCAGCAGTTTAACGGGGAGCCAGCCCCAGCATTTT.

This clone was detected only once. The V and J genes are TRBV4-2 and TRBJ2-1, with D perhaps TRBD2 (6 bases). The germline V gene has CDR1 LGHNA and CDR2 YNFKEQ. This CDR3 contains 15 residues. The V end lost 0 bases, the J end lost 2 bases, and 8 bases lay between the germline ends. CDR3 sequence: CASSQETRPYNEQFF. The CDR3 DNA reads TGTGCCAGCAGCCAAGAGACTAGGCCCTACAATGAGCAGTTCTTC.